This T cell receptor beta chain was sequenced for a study of cytomegalovirus exposure and HLA in healthy donors. A single count supports this clone. The assay was immunoSEQ multiplex PCR, and TCRdb's table has in-frame clones only and misses some. Among about 110,000 clones, about nine tenths were seen once, and the ten largest hold about 2%. The donors were members of the roughly 120-subject validation cohort (separate from the approximately 670-subject first cohort). Germline assignment: CDR1 LNHNV and CDR2 YYDKDF (reference sequence). This CDR3 is built from 13 residues. Trimming cost V 0 bases and J 6 bases, with 7 bases left between them.

This rearrangement joins TRBV15 to TRBJ2-3; D ambiguous. The sample was PBMCs. The sequence was collected from a woman between 18 and 30 years old in good health and CMV-seronegative. CDR3 loop: CATSRDESDTQYF. CDR3 DNA: TGTGCCACCAGCAGAGATGAGAGCGATACGCAGTATTTT.